Listed below are T cell receptor beta chains from one sample, sequenced in a study of T cell responses to AZD1222 COVID-19 vaccine. Here immunoSEQ multiplex PCR was the method, and the copy in TCRdb shows in-frame clones only, minus some. This sample has roughly 100,000 clones, with more than 75% found just once. The sample was peripheral blood, taken on day 0 of AZD1222 vaccination. These receptors originate from an adult in good health. Each CDR3 is given with its conserved first and last residue.

TRBV16 CASCRSTYSNQPQHF
TRBV15 CATSRDLARVEQAQHF
TRBV18 CASSPGTGFHYGYTF
TRBV4-1 CASSQELRQPQHF
TRBV5-6 CASSLEGFNQPQHF
TRBV29-1 CSVEDGARTF
TRBV29-1 CSVGGQSGSGANVLTF
TRBV10-3 CASSGSSTMDRNEQFF
TRBV2 CASRPTRDRDYEQYF
TRBV7-2 CASSLERRLLQYF
TRBV19 CASTSFSSFSYNEQFF
TRBV28 CASSLTGFLGNTEAFF
TRBV24-1 CATSPGQGVTGELFF
TRBV6-1 CASSEWAGGPSLAKNIQYF
TRBV2 CASSERQGTGELFF
TRBV25-1 CASSASGSAETQYF
TRBV7-2 CASSLLGGQANSPLHF
TRBV15 CATSSSFSNQPQHF
TRBV2 CASSGGGFPAEAFF
TRBV6-5 CASSYAVSSYEQYF
TRBV7-6 CASSSPGTSGFSYNEQFF
TRBV5-1 CASSLGGGISYNEQFF
TRBV7-8 CASSLGGDSYEQYF
TRBV15 CATRLSGGGGYTF
TRBV4-1 CASSQPNNEQFF
TRBV3-1/TRBV3-2 CASSRSGLAVVFF
TRBV4-1 CASSRRTGMNNEQFF
TRBV6-4 CASSERGGYGYTF
TRBV9 CASSVGIGGRGLGKQETQYF
TRBV19 CASSSNIVTGGESGYTF
TRBV5-6 CASSPPVTSGGDNEQFF
TRBV7-9 CASSSDRGRNQPQHF
TRBV5-4 CASSSGQGTGYGYTF
TRBV2 CASSMGPVVYGYTF
TRBV6-5 CASSMTVHNEQFF
TRBV11-2 CASSQGTWNTEAFF
TRBV3-1/TRBV3-2 CASSQGTSGGISSYEQYF
TRBV5-1 CASSEDLNTDTQYF
TRBV5-4 CASSGEASGDYNEQFF
TRBV10-3 CAISVGGSRTEAFF
TRBV27 CASSLLGGGQPQHF
TRBV3-1/TRBV3-2 CASSQGGDLSGIQYF
TRBV11-2 CASSLQSGRYEQYF
TRBV2 CASSELEAGFGELFF
TRBV4-1 CASSQLGPGVGNEQFF
TRBV11-2 CASSLEIRGLGPGEQFF
TRBV7-9 CATLPGLIEETQYF
TRBV11-2 CASSRGGEVNTEAFF
TRBV6-2/TRBV6-3 CASSETTARGSRNYGYTF
TRBV4-3 CASSQGTGYGYTF
TRBV3-1/TRBV3-2 CASSQETMTGGNEKLFF
TRBV6-5 CASSPGGDMISPLHF
TRBV20-1 CSASVTGPNQPQHF
TRBV2 CASRGQAAGELFF
TRBV4-1 CASSLLGGSDTQYF
TRBV7-8 CASSLVTYEQYF
TRBV7-8 CASSARDRGRSSISPLHF
TRBV11-3 CASSDAQGYNSPLHF